This T cell receptor (beta chain) was captured in a study of T cell repertoires in cytomegalovirus infection (dated by TCRdb to the late 2010s). With respect to the entire study: Because public TCR beta signatures pointed to carriage of CMV infection together with the matching HLA type, the HLA type of each donor mattered for the analysis. Broader findings and caveats from the paper: The ex vivo response was dominated by HLA-C-restricted CMV-specific TCR beta clonotypes, and the single most frequent clonotype in two of eight donors was supplied by these HLA-C-restricted clonotypes. In both this cohort and an independent cohort of under 450 donors, the cumulative frequency of public TCR beta family members distinguished carriers of CMV infection plus the relevant HLA type.

The CDR3 spans 12 residues, from the cysteine through the phenylalanine. Only the CDR3 DNA stays, 36 bases, in frame from base 1. V is cut by 6 bases and J by 0 bases, and the space between the germline ends is 6 bases. The germline V gene yields MNHEY for CDR1 and SVGEGT for CDR2. The listed sequencing device is Illumina HiSeq 1500. TCRdb redid the processing of the public reads, applying fastp at Q25 and MiXCR, and retained in-frame beta chains. CDR3 protein sequences are deduplicated, and each keeps its most common genes and DNA. The sample records 150,000 to 200,000 distinct CDR3 sequences, about a tenth of which are singletons. 4.6% of the sample goes to the ten largest clones. This clonotype came up a few times. Which antigen it targets is not known. The input lacks base qualities; no much larger clone sits a single base away.

Sample: PBMCs. The receptor comes from a human donor in good health (CMV status not recorded). Some clones in this sample may be carry-over from other donors' samples. The receptor chain draws on TRBV6-2 or TRBV6-3 and TRBJ2-7, with no confidently assigned D gene. The nucleotide sequence is given as TGTGCCAGCAGAGGACCCTCCTACGAGCAGTACTTC. It translates to CASRGPSYEQYF.